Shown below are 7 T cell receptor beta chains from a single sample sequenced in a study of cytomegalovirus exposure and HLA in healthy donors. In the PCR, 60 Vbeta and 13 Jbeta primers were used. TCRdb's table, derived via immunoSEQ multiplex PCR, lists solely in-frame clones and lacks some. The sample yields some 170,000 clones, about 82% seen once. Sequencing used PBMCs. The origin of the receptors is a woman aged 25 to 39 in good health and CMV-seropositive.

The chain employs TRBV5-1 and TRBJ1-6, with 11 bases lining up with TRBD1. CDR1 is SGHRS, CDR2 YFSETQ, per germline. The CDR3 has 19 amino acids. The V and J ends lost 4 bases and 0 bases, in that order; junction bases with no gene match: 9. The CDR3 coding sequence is TGCGCCAGCAGCCGTAGGGACAGGGGGACGAGCTCCTATAATTCACCCCTCCACTTT. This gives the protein CASSRRDRGTSSYNSPLHF.

DNA for the CDR3: TGTGCCAGCAGCTTGGGGGCAGGGAACACTGAAGCTTTCTTT. Its protein product is CASSLGAGNTEAFF. The J gene is TRBJ1-1, the V gene TRBV5-5; no firm D call. Germline values: CDR1 SGHKS, CDR2 YYEKEE (reference sequence). CDR3 length: 14 amino acids. V lost 0 bases to trimming and J lost 1 base, with 7 bases between them.

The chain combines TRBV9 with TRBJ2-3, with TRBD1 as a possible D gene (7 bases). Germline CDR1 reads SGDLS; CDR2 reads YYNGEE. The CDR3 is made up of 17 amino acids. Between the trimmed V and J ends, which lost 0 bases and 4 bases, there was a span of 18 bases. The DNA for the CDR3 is TGTGCCAGCAGCGTAGCTAGAGGAGGGGGCCGGGCAGATACGCAGTATTTT. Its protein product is CASSVARGGGRADTQYF.

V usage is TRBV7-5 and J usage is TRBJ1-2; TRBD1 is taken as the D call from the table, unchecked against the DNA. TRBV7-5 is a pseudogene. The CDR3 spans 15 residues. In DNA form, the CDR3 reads TGTGCCAGAAGCTTAGTGTCACAGGCAAACTATGGCTACACCTTC. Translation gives CARSLVSQANYGYTF.

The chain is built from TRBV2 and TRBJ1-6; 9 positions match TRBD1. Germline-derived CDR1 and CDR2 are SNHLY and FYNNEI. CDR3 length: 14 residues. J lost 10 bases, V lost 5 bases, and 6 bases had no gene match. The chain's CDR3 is CASSRTGVRSPLHF. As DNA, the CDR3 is TGTGCCAGCAGTCGGACAGGGGTTAGGTCACCCCTCCACTTT.

CDR3 nucleotide sequence: TGTGCCAGCAGCTTTTTTTCGGGACAGGGGGCCAGAGAGACCCAGTACTTC. Translated: CASSFFSGQGARETQYF. This chain uses TRBV11-2 with TRBJ2-5; the match to TRBD1 covers 12 bases. The V gene's germline CDR1 is SGHAT and CDR2 FQNNGV. The CDR3 is 17 amino acids. V dropped 3 bases and J dropped 4; count of bases not matched to a gene: 9.

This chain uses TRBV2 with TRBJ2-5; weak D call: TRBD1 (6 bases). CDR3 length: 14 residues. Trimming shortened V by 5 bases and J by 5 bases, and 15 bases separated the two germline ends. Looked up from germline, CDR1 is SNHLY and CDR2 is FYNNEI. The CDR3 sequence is CASSTWTEVETQYF. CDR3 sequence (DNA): TGTGCCAGCAGTACGTGGACAGAGGTGGAGACCCAGTACTTC.